The 15 T cell receptor beta chains given below trace back to one sample, sequenced in a study of CD8 T cells in ankylosing spondylitis. General study findings and limits: Several highly homologous variants formed a TCR beta motif that appeared characteristic of ankylosing spondylitis blood.

From the 5' RACE reads, TCRdb called clonotypes with MiXCR, one entry per CDR3 protein. The sample includes around 480,000 distinct CDR3 sequences, 17% of them seen just once. The antigens for these receptors are not known. Sequencing used blood, either unsorted or a sorted T cell fraction (not recorded which). The receptor source for this set is a male donor with ankylosing spondylitis.

The CDR3 DNA follows: TGCGCCAGCAGCTTGGACAGGTCCGGAGTCGGCGGCTACACCTTC. Encoded protein: CASSLDRSGVGGYTF. V is TRBV5-1 and J is TRBJ1-2; D may be TRBD1 (5 bases). The CDR3 consists of 15 residues. Germline V gene sequence: CDR1 SGHRS, CDR2 YFSETQ. Trimming cost V 0 bases and J 8 bases, with 17 bases left between them.

The gene calls are TRBV20-1 and TRBJ1-5; unclear D gene. V was clipped by 0 bases and J by 5 bases, with 11 bases between them. Germline V gene data show CDR1 as DFQATT and CDR2 as SNEGSKA (reference sequence). This CDR3 is 14 amino acids long. CDR3 region: CSAREGQAYQPQHF. For the CDR3, the DNA is TGCAGTGCTAGAGAGGGCCAGGCGTATCAGCCCCAGCATTTT.

This clonotype has a handful of counts. The chain has TRBV9 and TRBJ2-2, with 11 bases aligning to TRBD1. Germline V gene lookup returns CDR1 SGDLS and CDR2 YYNGEE. Germline trimming cut 3 bases from V and 9 bases from J; bases unmatched to any gene: 13. CDR3 length: 17 amino acids. CDR3 sequence (DNA): TGTGCCAGCAGCGCGGACAGGGGGCTCCTCATGGGCCGGGAGCTGTTTTTT. This translates into CASSADRGLLMGRELFF.

The sample holds many counts of this clonotype. The rearrangement uses TRBV12-3 or TRBV12-4 and TRBJ2-1; D unresolved. The CDR3 runs 11 residues. Trimming left V 7 bases short and J 6 bases short, with 7 bases between. The CDR3, as DNA: TGTGCCAGCACCCGCACCAATGAGCAGTTCTTC. Encoded protein: CASTRTNEQFF.

This clonotype was counted between two and nine times. This sequence joins TRBV5-1 and TRBJ2-5; 7 bases align to TRBD2. Unmatched junction bases numbered 9, after V lost 0 bases and J lost 4 bases. CDR1 is SGHRS and CDR2 is YFSETQ in the germline V gene. The CDR3 runs 16 residues. The chain's CDR3 is CASSLVWAGDGETQYF. CDR3 nucleotide sequence: TGCGCCAGCAGCTTGGTTTGGGCGGGAGACGGAGAGACCCAGTACTTC.

This chain links TRBV9 with TRBJ2-1; maybe TRBD2 (5 bases). Germline values: CDR1 SGDLS, CDR2 YYNGEE. The V gene lost 0 bases and the J gene lost 4 bases, with 11 bases spanning the gap. The CDR3 is 15 residues long. CDR3 sequence: CASSVGWERYNEQFF. The CDR3 DNA follows: TGTGCCAGCAGCGTAGGGTGGGAGCGGTACAATGAGCAGTTCTTC.

The gene calls are TRBV29-1 and TRBJ1-1, with 8 bases matching TRBD1. Germline loops: CDR1 SQVTM, CDR2 ANQGSEA. The CDR3 is made up of 12 amino acids. V lost 4 bases and J lost 4; bases outside the gene matches: 2. CDR3 loop: CSVGRGLTEAFF. CDR3 coding DNA: TGCAGCGTTGGCAGGGGGCTCACTGAAGCTTTCTTT.

As to this clonotype: Since a much larger clone is just one base distant, this may be a read error. The chain carries TRBV6-1 and TRBJ1-1; TRBD1 might be the D (6 bases). V was cut by 6 bases and J by 3 bases, with 11 bases left in between. Germline V gene lookup returns CDR1 MNHNS and CDR2 SASEGT. The CDR3 covers 13 residues. CDR3 DNA: TGTGCCAGCAGCCGACAGGTTTACACTGAAGCTTTCTTT. Encoded protein: CASSRQVYTEAFF.

The gene calls are TRBV12-3 or TRBV12-4 and TRBJ1-2, with 9 bases matching TRBD1. This CDR3 spans 12 amino acids. The junction had 2 bases not matched to a gene; V was cut back by 9 bases and J by 3 bases. CDR3 sequence (DNA): TGTGCCAGTTGGGACAGGGACTATGGCTACACCTTC. Its translation is CASWDRDYGYTF.

The chain combines TRBV5-8 with TRBJ2-2; TRBD2 matches at 14 bases. The CDR3 has 16 residues. Losses at the gene ends were 3 bases for V and 6 bases for J; bases not matched to a gene: 4. The germline V gene has CDR1 SGHTS and CDR2 YDEGEE. The CDR3 nucleotides read TGTGCCAGCAGCTGGACTAGCGGGAGGTACCCCGGGGAGCTGTTTTTT. It encodes CASSWTSGRYPGELFF. Full variable domain (outside the CDR3, taken from reference TRBV5-8 and TRBJ2-2): EAGVTQSPTHLIKTRGQQATLRCSPISGHTSVYWYQQALGLGLQFLLWYDEGEERNRGNFPPRFSGRQFPNYSSELNVNALELEDSALYLCASSWTSGRYPGELFFGEGSRLTVL.

The chain links TRBV27 to TRBJ2-2; D possibly corresponds to TRBD1 (5 bases). The V end was cut by 3 bases, the J end by 3 bases, with 11 bases between. This CDR3 has 15 residues. In germline, CDR1 is MNHEY, CDR2 SMNVEV (reference sequence). DNA for the CDR3: TGTGCCAGCAGTTTCATGCAGGGTCACACCGGGGAGCTGTTTTTT. Its translation is CASSFMQGHTGELFF.

The chain joins TRBV9 to TRBJ1-2, with no clear D. The CDR3 length is 12 residues. Trimming shortened V by 4 bases and J by 6 bases, and 10 bases separated the two germline ends. Germline assignment: CDR1 SGDLS and CDR2 YYNGEE. The DNA for the CDR3 is TGTGCCAGCAGCACCCCCCGGGATGGCTACACCTTC. It specifies CASSTPRDGYTF.

This clonotype was recorded only once. The rearrangement links TRBV4-2 to TRBJ1-4, with 11 bases matching TRBD1. Trimming at V came to 1 base and at J to 5 bases, leaving 3 bases not matched to a gene. This CDR3 is 16 amino acids long. Germline-derived CDR1 and CDR2 are LGHNA and YNFKEQ. The CDR3 sequence: CASSQVRTGGNEKLFF. In nucleotides, the CDR3 is TGTGCCAGCAGCCAAGTCCGGACAGGGGGCAATGAAAAACTGTTTTTT.

In nucleotides, the CDR3 is TGTGCCAGCAGGCGCGGGCTTAAAGAGACCCAGTACTTC. It specifies CASRRGLKETQYF. V is TRBV2 and J is TRBJ2-5; a possible D gene is TRBD2 (5 bases). The V gene's germline CDR1 is SNHLY and CDR2 FYNNEI. V was clipped by 6 bases and J by 3 bases, with 11 bases between them. This CDR3 comprises 13 residues. Full variable domain (outside the CDR3, taken from reference TRBV2 and TRBJ2-5): EPEVTQTPSHQVTQMGQEVILRCVPISNHLYFYWYRQILGQKVEFLVSFYNNEISEKSEIFDDQFSVERPDGSNFTLKIRSTKLEDSAMYFCASRRGLKETQYFGPGTRLLVL.

This clonotype was detected a few times. DNA of the CDR3: TGTGCCAGCAGCCAAGAACCGGGACAGGGGCCAGATACGCAGTATTTT. It is translated as CASSQEPGQGPDTQYF. The chain uses TRBV4-2 and TRBJ2-3, with TRBD1 identical over 10 bases. The CDR3 has 16 amino acids. Germline CDR1 and CDR2: LGHNA and YNFKEQ. J lost 4 bases, V lost 0 bases, and 4 bases had no gene match.